The subject of this entry is one T cell receptor beta chain. The source of the sample is a study of shared clonotypes between healthy human individuals. Each sorted subset replicate got 200 ng genomic DNA, around 29,000 genomes. Using immunoSEQ multiplex PCR, the repertoire was profiled, and TCRdb retains in-frame clones only, with some absent. The sample carries some 1.5 million clones, 95% to 99% recorded once. The donors, healthy adults who were HIV-negative, had experienced no recent acute infections or vaccinations. Every one of the donors was a Caucasian adult that lived in Nashville, Tennessee. Per germline, CDR1 MNHEY and CDR2 SMNVEV (reference sequence). Trimming took off 7 bases at V and 2 bases at J, with 19 bases between the two ends. CDR3 length equals 16 residues.

This sequence originates from a man younger than 45 in good health. This chain joins TRBV27 and TRBJ2-3; TRBD2 might be the D (6 bases). Sequenced material: naive CD4+ T cells sorted from blood. The sample's subset: CD45RA+ positively selected. This CDR3 is CASTSAREPVTDTQYF. The CDR3 nucleotides are TGTGCCAGCACCTCCGCCCGGGAGCCCGTCACAGATACGCAGTATTTT.